These T cell receptor beta chains were read from a single sample in a study of Tregs in tolerant kidney transplant recipients. Generated by immunoSEQ multiplex PCR, the TCRdb table keeps only in-frame clones and is missing some. The table lists approximately 81,000 clones, roughly nine tenths of them singletons. Specimen: CD4+ T cells from blood (PBMCs), collected 24 months after the transplant. These receptors were taken from a human patient who received a combined kidney and bone marrow transplant. A subset of T cells may come from the graft donor. CDR3s include the opening cysteine and the closing phenylalanine or tryptophan. D genes are given only for firm matches. Clone size is not always given. Where it is, it says once, few, many or a class for expanded clones.

>TRBJ1-1|NA|TRBV2|NA
CASSESLAGSEAFF
TGTGCCAGCAGTGAAAGCTTGGCAGGGTCGGAAGCTTTCTTT
>TRBJ2-7|TRBD2|TRBV4-1|NA
CASSQEKREGYEQYF
TGCGCCAGCAGCCAAGAGAAGCGGGAGGGATACGAGCAGTACTTC
>TRBJ2-2|NA|TRBV19|NA
CASSIDLGVYGELFF
TGTGCCAGTAGTATAGATCTAGGGGTGTACGGGGAGCTGTTTTTT
>TRBJ2-7|NA|TRBV5-1|NA
CASSLARSLSNHEQYF
TGCGCCAGCAGCTTGGCCCGATCACTCTCAAACCACGAGCAGTACTTC
>TRBJ1-4|TRBD1|TRBV18|once
CASSPTGGMGEKLFF
TGTGCCAGCTCACCCACAGGGGGCATGGGTGAAAAACTGTTTTTT
>TRBJ1-1|TRBD1|TRBV7-2|NA
CASSFWTGVNTEAFF
TGTGCCAGCAGCTTTTGGACAGGGGTAAACACTGAAGCTTTCTTT
>TRBJ1-2|NA|TRBV6-5|NA
CASSDSDLYGYTF
TGTGCCAGCTCCGACTCAGACTTATATGGCTACACCTTC
>TRBJ1-4|NA|TRBV9|NA
CASSQAAGFIEKLFF
TGTGCCAGCTCCCAAGCGGCGGGATTTATTGAAAAACTGTTTTTT
>TRBJ2-3|NA|TRBV5-1|NA
CASSQVWGSSADTQYF
TGCGCCAGCAGTCAGGTTTGGGGCTCCTCGGCAGATACGCAGTATTTT
>TRBJ2-5|TRBD2|TRBV15|NA
CATSRDPRTSDNQETQYF
TGTGCCACCAGCAGAGACCCCCGGACTAGCGACAACCAAGAGACCCAGTACTTC
>TRBJ2-1|TRBD2|TRBV4-3|NA
CASSHTTSGIGNEQFF
TGCGCCAGCAGCCACACGACTAGCGGGATTGGAAATGAGCAGTTCTTC
>TRBJ1-1|NA|TRBV5-1|NA
CASSLAEGRWGEAFF
TGCGCCAGCAGCTTGGCCGAGGGAAGGTGGGGTGAAGCTTTCTTT
>TRBJ2-5|TRBD2|TRBV27|NA
CASSPLSGAARETQYF
TGTGCCAGCAGCCCCCTCAGCGGGGCTGCTCGGGAGACCCAGTACTTC
>TRBJ2-7|NA|TRBV12-5|NA
CASGFSAGVEQYF
TGTGCTAGTGGCTTCTCCGCAGGGGTCGAGCAGTACTTC
>TRBJ1-2|NA|TRBV29-1|NA
CSADYSEDRGYTF
TGCAGCGCCGACTATTCGGAAGATAGAGGCTACACCTTC
>TRBJ1-2|NA|TRBV27|NA
CASSLPRPDSLSYGYTF
TGTGCCAGCAGTTTACCTCGCCCGGACAGCTTAAGCTATGGCTACACCTTC
>TRBJ2-1|NA|TRBV7-3|NA
CASSPRVASRSSYNEQFF
TGTGCCAGCAGCCCACGGGTAGCTAGCCGTAGCTCCTACAATGAGCAGTTCTTC
>TRBJ2-3|TRBD2|TRBV7-9|NA
CASSPGTSGSTDTQYF
TGTGCCAGCAGCCCAGGGACTAGCGGGAGCACAGATACGCAGTATTTT
>TRBJ2-2|NA|TRBV7-7|NA
CASSKGGGWFSGELFF
TGTGCCAGCAGCAAAGGGGGGGGCTGGTTCTCCGGGGAGCTGTTTTTT
>TRBJ2-7|TRBD2|TRBV2|NA
CASSAAGGGAYEQYF
TGTGCCAGCAGTGCGGCGGGCGGGGGGGCCTACGAGCAGTACTTC
>TRBJ2-5|TRBD2|TRBV7-2|NA
CASSLWGGGALETQYF
TGTGCCAGCAGCTTATGGGGCGGGGGGGCCTTAGAGACCCAGTACTTC
>TRBJ2-1|NA|TRBV5-1|NA
CASSDGRGSSYNEQFF
TGCGCCAGCAGCGACGGACGGGGGAGCTCCTACAATGAGCAGTTCTTC
>TRBJ2-1|NA|TRBV5-1|NA
CASSLTSDSYNEQFF
TGCGCCAGCAGCTTGACGTCAGACTCCTACAATGAGCAGTTCTTC
>TRBJ2-7|NA|TRBV7-2|NA
CASSLAVTYEQYF
TGTGCCAGCAGCTTAGCCGTTACCTACGAGCAGTACTTC
>TRBJ1-6|TRBD1|TRBV7-8|NA
CASSLQGQGNSPLHF
TGTGCCAGCAGCTTGCAGGGACAGGGAAATTCACCCCTCCACTTT
>TRBJ2-7|TRBD1|TRBV6-6|once
CASSLPGQGNEQYF
TGTGCCAGCAGTCTGCCGGGACAGGGGAACGAGCAGTACTTC
>TRBJ2-3|NA|TRBV11-2|NA
CASSLAGGGTDTQYF
TGTGCCAGCAGCCTAGCTGGCGGGGGCACAGATACGCAGTATTTT
>TRBJ1-2|TRBD1|TRBV9|NA
CASSARTGGDYGYTF
TGTGCCAGCAGCGCTCGGACAGGAGGGGACTATGGCTACACCTTC
>TRBJ1-5|NA|TRBV19|NA
CASRYRDTNQPQHF
TGTGCCAGCAGATACCGGGACACGAATCAGCCCCAGCATTTT
>TRBJ2-7|TRBD2|TRBV7-3|NA
CASSSTGTSGYEQYF
TGTGCCAGCAGCTCAACCGGGACTAGTGGCTACGAGCAGTACTTC
>TRBJ2-7|NA|TRBV6-5|NA
CASSYSKGNYEQYF
TGTGCCAGCAGTTACTCGAAGGGGAACTACGAGCAGTACTTC
>TRBJ2-3|TRBD2|TRBV19|NA
CASSITGAHSGRTDTQYF
TGTGCCAGTAGTATTACAGGGGCCCATAGCGGGAGGACAGATACGCAGTATTTT
>TRBJ2-1|NA|TRBV28|NA
CASSVTYSYNEQFF
TGTGCCAGCAGTGTTACCTATTCCTACAATGAGCAGTTCTTC
>TRBJ1-6|TRBD1|TRBV15|NA
CATSRGGGGDVNSPLHF
TGTGCCACCAGCAGAGGAGGAGGGGGCGACGTTAATTCACCCCTCCACTTT
>TRBJ2-7|TRBD1|TRBV27|once
CASSWTSRDRVQSEQYF
TGTGCCAGCAGTTGGACCTCCCGGGACAGGGTGCAGTCCGAGCAGTACTTC
>TRBJ2-2|NA|TRBV11-1|NA
CASSLAAGGELFF
TGTGCCAGCAGCTTAGCAGCGGGTGGCGAGCTGTTTTTT
>TRBJ2-7|NA|TRBV28|NA
CASSRLVFYEQYF
TGTGCCAGCTCTAGACTAGTATTCTACGAGCAGTACTTC
>TRBJ2-7|TRBD1|TRBV28|NA
CASSLSGTGRRSEQYF
TGTGCCAGCAGTTTGTCCGGGACAGGGAGGAGGAGTGAGCAGTACTTC
>TRBJ2-5|TRBD2|TRBV7-9|NA
CASSLALAGEETQYF
TGTGCCAGCAGCTTAGCCCTAGCGGGAGAAGAGACCCAGTACTTC
>TRBJ2-7|TRBD1|TRBV28|NA
CASSFNRGLYEQYF
TGTGCCAGCAGCTTCAACAGGGGCCTCTACGAGCAGTACTTC
>TRBJ2-2|TRBD2|TRBV5-1|NA
CASSFSSGRSGTGELFF
TGCGCCAGCAGCTTTTCTAGCGGGAGGTCTGGCACCGGGGAGCTGTTTTTT
>TRBJ1-1|NA|TRBV11-2|NA
CASSLGPRRAFF
TGTGCCAGCAGCTTGGGGCCCAGGCGAGCTTTCTTT
>TRBJ2-7|TRBD2|TRBV6-1|NA
CASSYSGRSGEQYF
TGTGCCAGCAGCTATAGCGGGAGGTCTGGCGAGCAGTACTTC
>TRBJ2-3|NA|TRBV11-2|NA
CASSNKFGPRGGPDTQYF
TGTGCCAGCAGCAACAAATTCGGGCCGAGGGGGGGCCCGGATACGCAGTATTTT